Following are 32 T cell receptor beta chains from one sample sequenced in a study of blood T cell repertoires in COVID-19. The method was immunoSEQ multiplex PCR; TCRdb's version includes in-frame clones alone and lacks a portion of them. Among more than 60,000 clones, around 91% were seen once, and the ten largest hold 5.8%. The specimen was peripheral blood. The source is a human donor in a cohort sampled during active COVID-19.

This clone appeared a single time. The J gene is TRBJ2-3, the V gene TRBV7-2, with TRBD1 identical over 7 bases. This CDR3 is 14 amino acids long. Germline V CDR1 and CDR2: SGHTA, FQGNSA. J was trimmed by 4 bases and V by 4 bases; bases with no gene match: 5. The CDR3 here is CASSSTGYADTQYF. The CDR3 nucleotides read TGTGCCAGCAGCTCGACAGGGTACGCAGATACGCAGTATTTT. Combining the CDR3 with reference TRBV7-2 and TRBJ2-3 gives the whole variable domain GAGVSQSPSNKVTEKGKDVELRCDPISGHTALYWYRQSLGQGLEFLIYFQGNSAPDKSGLPSDRFSAERTGGSVSTLTIQRTQQEDSAVYLCASSSTGYADTQYFGPGTRLTVL.

This chain connects TRBV6-5 to TRBJ1-1; no clear D. This CDR3 spans 13 amino acids. With 8 bases removed from V and 1 base from J, the gap between germline ends came to 11 bases. The germline V gene has CDR1 MNHEY and CDR2 SVGAGI. This CDR3 is CASSWNRNTEAFF. In DNA, the CDR3 is TGTGCCAGCTCATGGAACAGGAACACTGAAGCTTTCTTT.

V gene TRBV28 combines with J gene TRBJ1-2; D perhaps matches TRBD1 (6 bases). In germline, CDR1 is MDHEN, CDR2 SYDVKM. CDR3 length: 12 residues. The V and J ends lost 9 bases and 6 bases respectively, with 14 bases between them. CDR3 DNA: TGTGCCAGTGAAGGCGGACAGCATGGCTACACCTTC. Amino acid sequence: CASEGGQHGYTF.

The gene calls are TRBV7-3 and TRBJ1-1, with a possible D match to TRBD1 (5 bases). Deletions cut 4 bases from V and 4 bases from J, with 19 bases between. Germline V gene lookup returns CDR1 SGHTA and CDR2 FQGTGA. The CDR3 spans 16 residues. This CDR3 reads CASSSRPAGRGTEAFF. The CDR3 DNA is TGTGCCAGCAGCTCACGACCAGCGGGAAGGGGCACTGAAGCTTTCTTT.

This rearrangement joins TRBV7-9 to TRBJ1-2; no definite D call. The CDR3 loop spans 13 amino acids. The ends were cut back, 6 bases at V and 5 bases at J, with 13 bases in the middle. The germline CDR1 and CDR2 sequences are SEHNR and FQNEAQ (reference sequence). The CDR3 protein is CASRSQDTYGYTF. CDR3 DNA: TGTGCCAGCAGATCCCAAGACACATATGGCTACACCTTC.

This sequence joins TRBV5-4 and TRBJ1-1; TRBD1 matches at 7 bases. The CDR3 sequence is 14 residues long. Unmatched junction bases numbered 7, after V lost 4 bases and J lost 4 bases. Germline CDR1 SGHNT, CDR2 YYREEE (reference sequence). For the CDR3, the DNA is TGTGCCAGCAGCCTTCGGACAGGTGGCACTGAAGCTTTCTTT. Its protein product is CASSLRTGGTEAFF.

The chain carries TRBV5-6 and TRBJ2-5, with D possibly matching TRBD2 (6 bases). V was shortened by 7 bases and J by 2 bases, with 18 bases between the two germline ends. The CDR3 extends over 15 amino acids. Germline V gene lookup returns CDR1 SGHDT and CDR2 YYEEEE. The CDR3 DNA is TGTGCCAGCCTTAAAGGGACTCCGACGCAAGAGACCCAGTACTTC. Protein: CASLKGTPTQETQYF.

V gene TRBV7-9 combines with J gene TRBJ1-1; unclear D gene. The germline CDR1 and CDR2 sequences are SEHNR and FQNEAQ (reference sequence). Trimming took off 5 bases at V and 1 base at J, with 11 bases between the two ends. The CDR3 has 14 residues. The CDR3 reads CASSPVAANTEAFF. The CDR3 DNA follows: TGTGCCAGCAGCCCCGTTGCGGCGAACACTGAAGCTTTCTTT.

The chain employs TRBV9 and TRBJ1-3, with D unresolved. Trimming left V 0 bases short and J 0 bases short, with 10 bases between. Germline V lookup: CDR1 SGDLS, CDR2 YYNGEE. The CDR3 is made up of 16 amino acids. Here the CDR3 reads CASSVDRESSGNTIYF. The CDR3 nucleotides are TGTGCCAGCAGCGTAGACCGGGAGAGCTCTGGAAACACCATATATTTT. Supplemented by reference TRBV9 and TRBJ1-3, the full variable domain reads DSGVTQTPKHLITATGQRVTLRCSPRSGDLSVYWYQQSLDQGLQFLIQYYNGEERAKGNILERFSAQQFPDLHSELNLSSLELGDSALYFCASSVDRESSGNTIYFGEGSWLTVV.

The chain is built from TRBV2 and TRBJ2-2, with a tentative D call TRBD1 (6 bases). The germline V gene has CDR1 SNHLY and CDR2 FYNNEI. V lost 4 bases and J 1 base, leaving 7 bases between the germline ends. This CDR3 is 14 amino acids long. The DNA of the CDR3 is TGTGCCAGCAGTGGACAGGTGAACACCGGGGAGCTGTTTTTT. The encoded protein is CASSGQVNTGELFF. The complete variable domain, with remaining parts taken from reference TRBV2 and TRBJ2-2, reads EPEVTQTPSHQVTQMGQEVILRCVPISNHLYFYWYRQILGQKVEFLVSFYNNEISEKSEIFDDQFSVERPDGSNFTLKIRSTKLEDSAMYFCASSGQVNTGELFFGEGSRLTVL.

The rearrangement uses TRBV3-1 (or the pseudogene TRBV3-2) and TRBJ1-1; D is undetermined. The germline V gene encodes CDR1 LGHDT and CDR2 YNNKEL (reference sequence). The CDR3 covers 15 residues. Trimming took 0 bases from V and 0 from J, leaving 8 bases between them. The CDR3 protein is CASSQDRWLNTEAFF. Written as DNA, the CDR3 is TGTGCCAGCAGCCAAGACCGTTGGCTGAACACTGAAGCTTTCTTT.

This CDR3 reads CASSPGQSLNEQFF. The CDR3 DNA is TGTGCCAGCTCACCGGGACAGTCTTTGAATGAGCAGTTCTTC. This rearrangement joins TRBV18 to TRBJ2-1; 7 bases fit TRBD1. The CDR3 is 14 residues long. Germline lookup yields CDR1 KGHSH and CDR2 LQKENI. J was trimmed by 7 bases and V by 3 bases; bases with no gene match: 6.

The V gene is TRBV19, the J gene TRBJ1-1, with D possibly matching TRBD1 (6 bases). The CDR3 contains 15 residues. Trimming removed 8 bases from V and 5 bases from J, with 21 bases in between. Germline V gene lookup returns CDR1 LNHDA and CDR2 SQIVND (reference sequence). This CDR3 is CASGGQSVLSTEAFF. As DNA, the CDR3 is TGTGCCAGTGGTGGACAGTCGGTTCTTAGTACTGAAGCTTTCTTT.

This clone was counted only a few times. The gene calls are TRBV5-8 and TRBJ2-2; 9 nucleotides align to TRBD1. The J segment lost 5 bases and the V segment lost 4 bases, leaving 12 bases of the junction unmatched. Germline assignment: CDR1 SGHTS and CDR2 YDEGEE. CDR3 length equals 17 residues. The CDR3 region is CASSPTGTGSGTGELFF. CDR3 sequence (DNA): TGTGCCAGCAGCCCGACCGGGACAGGGTCTGGGACCGGGGAGCTGTTTTTT.

The V gene is TRBV20-1, the J gene TRBJ1-1; D is unresolved. The CDR3 spans 11 residues. Germline V gene lookup returns CDR1 DFQATT and CDR2 SNEGSKA (reference sequence). The CDR3 DNA sequence: TGCAGCGCGAAGATGAACACTGAAGCTTTCTTT. Amino acid sequence: CSAKMNTEAFF.

The chain uses TRBV5-1 and TRBJ1-2; D call uncertain. Trimming pared 4 bases from V and 5 bases from J, leaving 9 bases between. Germline V gene data show CDR1 as SGHRS and CDR2 as YFSETQ. CDR3 length: 12 amino acids. The CDR3 bases are TGCGCCAGCAGCCTAGACCAGTATGGCTACACCTTC. Its protein is CASSLDQYGYTF.

The V call is TRBV6-4, the J call TRBJ2-3; a weak D match, TRBD2 (7 bases). CDR1 and CDR2 (germline): MRHNA, SNTAGT. The CDR3 totals 16 residues. The V gene lost 4 bases and the J gene lost 4 bases, with 18 bases spanning the gap. CDR3 DNA: TGTGCCAGCAGTGTGGGGGGGGCCGTGGAGGCAGATACGCAGTATTTT. This gives the protein CASSVGGAVEADTQYF.

This chain joins TRBV2 and TRBJ1-5; 10 bases align to TRBD1. The CDR3 length is 14 residues. CDR1 SNHLY and CDR2 FYNNEI come from the germline V gene. Germline trimming cut 6 bases from V and 11 bases from J; bases unmatched to any gene: 10. This CDR3 reads CASRGQGSYRAQHF. The DNA of the CDR3 is TGTGCCAGCAGGGGACAGGGGAGTTATAGAGCCCAGCATTTT.

The chain recombines TRBV5-4 with TRBJ2-2; possibly TRBD2 for D (5 bases). CDR3 length: 14 residues. V shed 0 bases and J shed 5 bases, with 8 bases lying between them. The V gene's germline CDR1 is SGHNT and CDR2 YYREEE (reference sequence). The CDR3 region is CASSLGGWTGELFF. The DNA of the CDR3 is TGTGCCAGCAGCTTGGGAGGGTGGACCGGGGAGCTGTTTTTT.

The genes are TRBV11-2 and TRBJ1-2, with TRBD1 identical over 8 bases. Trimming at V came to 5 bases and at J to 6 bases, leaving 17 bases not matched to a gene. The CDR3 runs to 17 residues. Germline V gene lookup returns CDR1 SGHAT and CDR2 FQNNGV. The CDR3 nucleotides read TGTGCCAGCAGCATCAAGGGGGACAGGAGTACTGGAGATGGCTACACCTTC. It encodes CASSIKGDRSTGDGYTF.

The V and J genes are TRBV3-1 (or the pseudogene TRBV3-2) and TRBJ1-1; 8 positions match TRBD1. Germline loops: CDR1 LGHDT, CDR2 YNNKEL (reference sequence). This CDR3 contains 14 residues. The junction had 4 bases not matched to a gene; V was cut back by 3 bases and J by 4 bases. The CDR3 spells CASSQIQGGTEAFF. In DNA, the CDR3 is TGTGCCAGCAGCCAGATACAGGGGGGCACTGAAGCTTTCTTT.

The CDR3 loop is CASSFPPSGESKETQYF. The CDR3 DNA reads TGTGCCAGCAGCTTCCCACCCAGCGGGGAGTCGAAAGAGACCCAGTACTTC. The V gene is TRBV5-8, the J gene TRBJ2-5; 7 bases fit TRBD2. The germline V gene encodes CDR1 SGHTS and CDR2 YDEGEE. With 2 bases clipped from V and 3 bases from J, the junction kept 13 bases outside the gene matches. The CDR3 consists of 17 residues.

The chain has TRBV6-2 or TRBV6-3 and TRBJ2-1; 10 bases are a match to TRBD1. V shed 2 bases and J 0 bases; nucleotides not matched to a gene: 7. Looked up from germline, CDR1 is MNHEY and CDR2 is SVGEGT. The CDR3 totals 18 residues. The CDR3 nucleotides are TGTGCCAGCAGTTACACCGGGACAGGGGCGAGCTCCTACAATGAGCAGTTCTTC. Encoded protein: CASSYTGTGASSYNEQFF.

This clone was seen a few times. The chain couples TRBV30 to TRBJ1-1; a possible D gene is TRBD1 (6 bases). Trimming left V 2 bases short and J 7 bases short, with 20 bases between. The germline V gene has CDR1 GTSNPN and CDR2 SVGIG (reference sequence). The CDR3 has 15 residues. The CDR3 DNA reads as TGTGCCTGGAGTCCGATGCAGGGGCAGGTCATTGAAGCTTTCTTT. Translating gives CAWSPMQGQVIEAFF.

The chain has TRBV6-5 and TRBJ2-1; D remains unclear. CDR3 length equals 15 residues. Per the germline V gene, CDR1 is MNHEY and CDR2 is SVGAGI. V was clipped by 5 bases and J by 0 bases, with 11 bases between them. CDR3 sequence (DNA): TGTGCCAGCAGTAACAACGTTAACTCCTACAATGAGCAGTTCTTC. Encoded protein: CASSNNVNSYNEQFF.

V usage is TRBV25-1 and J usage is TRBJ1-1; D is unresolved. The V gene's germline CDR1 is MGHDK and CDR2 SYGVNS. Trimming stripped 8 bases from V and 0 bases from J, with 13 bases between. This CDR3 has 14 amino acids. DNA for the CDR3: TGTGCCAGCGAGGATTGGGTCATGAACACTGAAGCTTTCTTT. Translating it yields CASEDWVMNTEAFF. Full variable domain (missing parts from reference TRBV25-1 and TRBJ1-1): EADIYQTPRYLVIGTGKKITLECSQTMGHDKMYWYQQDPGMELHLIHYSYGVNSTEKGDLSSESTVSRIRTEHFPLTLESARPSHTSQYLCASEDWVMNTEAFFGQGTRLTVV.

V usage is TRBV4-2 and J usage is TRBJ1-1; D gene ambiguous. V was shortened by 0 bases and J by 4 bases, with 12 bases between the two germline ends. Per germline, CDR1 LGHNA and CDR2 YNFKEQ. The CDR3 runs to 15 residues. As DNA, the CDR3 is TGTGCCAGCAGCCAAGACTATGAGGGTGGCACTGAAGCTTTCTTT. As protein: CASSQDYEGGTEAFF.

In DNA, the CDR3 is TGTGCCACCAGCAGAGATTATCAGGCCGCGGGGGCTTTCTTT. Translated, it gives CATSRDYQAAGAFF. The rearrangement links TRBV15 to TRBJ1-1; D not certain. The CDR3 runs to 14 residues. Germline CDR1 is LNHNV and CDR2 is YYDKDF (reference sequence). V was pared by 0 bases and J by 11 bases, with 16 bases between.

CDR3 coding DNA: TGTGCCAGCAGTGAAGGTTTGTGGGACATCAACACTGAAGCTTTCTTT. It translates to CASSEGLWDINTEAFF. The chain employs TRBV2 and TRBJ1-1, with D possibly being TRBD1 (6 bases). V was trimmed by 1 base and J by 2 bases, leaving 14 bases between them. CDR3 size: 16 residues. Germline CDR1 is SNHLY and CDR2 is FYNNEI.

This clone came up once. The J gene is TRBJ2-1, the V gene TRBV25-1; D gene uncertain. V gave up 5 bases and J gave up 0 bases, with 11 bases separating them. Germline V gene data show CDR1 as MGHDK and CDR2 as SYGVNS. There are 15 residues in the CDR3. In nucleotides, the CDR3 is TGTGCCAGCAGTCCAAGATCCAGCTCCTACAATGAGCAGTTCTTC. It specifies CASSPRSSSYNEQFF.

This clone showed up just a few times. This sequence joins TRBV6-6 and TRBJ1-5; D may be TRBD1 (6 bases). The CDR3 loop spans 14 amino acids. The V gene's germline CDR1 is MNHNY and CDR2 SVGAGI (reference sequence). V was pared by 2 bases and J by 1 base, with 6 bases between. The CDR3 reads CASSYRGSNQPQHF. The CDR3 nucleotides are TGTGCCAGCAGTTACAGGGGGAGCAATCAGCCCCAGCATTTT.

Comment on this clone: Mismatch with germline at one junction end may stem from a read error. The chain has TRBV7-7 and TRBJ2-6; TRBD1 aligns across 8 bases. Germline CDR1 is SSHAT and CDR2 is FNYEAQ (reference sequence). This CDR3 has 16 residues. CDR3 sequence reads: CASSKTGGTGANVLTF. The CDR3 region has the DNA TGTGCTAGCAGCAAAACAGGGGGAACCGGGGCCAACGTCCTGACTTTC.